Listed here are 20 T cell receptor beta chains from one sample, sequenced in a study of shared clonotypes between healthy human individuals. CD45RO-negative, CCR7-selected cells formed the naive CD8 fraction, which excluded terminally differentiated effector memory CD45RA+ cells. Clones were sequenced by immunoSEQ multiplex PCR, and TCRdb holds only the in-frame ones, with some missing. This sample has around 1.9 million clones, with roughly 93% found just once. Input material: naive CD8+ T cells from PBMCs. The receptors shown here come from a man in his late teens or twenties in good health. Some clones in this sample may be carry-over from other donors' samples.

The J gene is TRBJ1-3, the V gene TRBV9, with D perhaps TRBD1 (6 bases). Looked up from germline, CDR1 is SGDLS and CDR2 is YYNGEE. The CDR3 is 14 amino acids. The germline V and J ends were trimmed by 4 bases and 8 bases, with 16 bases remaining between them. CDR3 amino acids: CASSPEGTTDTIYF. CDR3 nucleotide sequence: TGTGCCAGCAGCCCCGAGGGGACAACTGACACCATATATTTT.

CDR3 sequence: CATTQLNTGELFF. DNA of the CDR3: TGTGCCACCACACAGCTGAACACCGGGGAGCTGTTTTTT. This chain joins TRBV15 and TRBJ2-2; the D is unclear. CDR3 length equals 13 residues. Trimming cost V 7 bases and J 1 base, with 7 bases left between them. The germline CDR1 and CDR2 sequences are LNHNV and YYDKDF (reference sequence).

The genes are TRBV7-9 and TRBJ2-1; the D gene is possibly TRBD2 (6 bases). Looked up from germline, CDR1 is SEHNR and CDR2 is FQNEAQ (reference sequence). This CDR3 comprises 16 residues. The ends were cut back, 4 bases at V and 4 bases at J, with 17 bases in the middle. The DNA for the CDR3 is TGTGCCAGCAGCTCCCCCTTGGGACTTAGATACAATGAGCAGTTCTTC. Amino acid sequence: CASSSPLGLRYNEQFF.

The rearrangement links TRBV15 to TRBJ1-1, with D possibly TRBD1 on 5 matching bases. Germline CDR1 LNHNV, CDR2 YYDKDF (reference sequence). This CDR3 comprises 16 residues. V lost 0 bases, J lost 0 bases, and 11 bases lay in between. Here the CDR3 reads CATSRDGGGMNTEAFF. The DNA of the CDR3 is TGTGCCACCAGCAGAGATGGTGGGGGTATGAACACTGAAGCTTTCTTT.

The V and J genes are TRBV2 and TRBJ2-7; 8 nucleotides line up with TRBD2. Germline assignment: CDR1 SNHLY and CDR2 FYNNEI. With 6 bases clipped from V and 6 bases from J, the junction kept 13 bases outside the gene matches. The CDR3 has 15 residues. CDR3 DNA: TGTGCCAGCAGCTCCCCCACTAGCGGAGGAGGCGAGCAGTACTTC. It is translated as CASSSPTSGGGEQYF.

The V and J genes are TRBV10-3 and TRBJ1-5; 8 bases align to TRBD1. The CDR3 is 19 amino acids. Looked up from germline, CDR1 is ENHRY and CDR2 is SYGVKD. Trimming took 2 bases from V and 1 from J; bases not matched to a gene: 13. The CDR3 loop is CAISEVARTGTDSNQPQHF. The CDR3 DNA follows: TGTGCCATCAGTGAGGTGGCCCGGACAGGGACGGACAGCAATCAGCCCCAGCATTTT.

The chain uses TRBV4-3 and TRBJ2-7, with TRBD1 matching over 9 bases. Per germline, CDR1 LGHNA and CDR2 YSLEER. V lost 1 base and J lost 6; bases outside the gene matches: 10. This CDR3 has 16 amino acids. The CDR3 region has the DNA TGCGCCAGCAGCCAAGGGAAGAGGACAGGGGCGGGCGAGCAGTACTTC. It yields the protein CASSQGKRTGAGEQYF.

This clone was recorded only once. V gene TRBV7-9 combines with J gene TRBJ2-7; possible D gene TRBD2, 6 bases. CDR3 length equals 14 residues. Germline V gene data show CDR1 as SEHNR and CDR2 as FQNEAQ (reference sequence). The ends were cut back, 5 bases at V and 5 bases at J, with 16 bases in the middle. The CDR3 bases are TGTGCCAGCAGCGATTGGGACGCGGGGAACGAGCAGTACTTC. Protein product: CASSDWDAGNEQYF.

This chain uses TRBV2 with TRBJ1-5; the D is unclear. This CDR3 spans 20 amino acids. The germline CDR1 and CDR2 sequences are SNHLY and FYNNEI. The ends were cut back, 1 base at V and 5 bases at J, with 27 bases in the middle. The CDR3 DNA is TGTGCCAGCAGTGAAGAGGATTCTAGGTGGGGAATTTCTAGGGATCAGCCCCAGCATTTT. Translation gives CASSEEDSRWGISRDQPQHF.

The CDR3 region has the DNA TGTGCCAGCAGTACCAATACGTGGTCCTACAATGAGCAGTTCTTC. Translation: CASSTNTWSYNEQFF. The J gene is TRBJ2-1, the V gene TRBV28; no firm D call. CDR3 size: 15 residues. The germline V gene encodes CDR1 MDHEN and CDR2 SYDVKM. V was trimmed by 5 bases and J by 1 base, leaving 12 bases between them.

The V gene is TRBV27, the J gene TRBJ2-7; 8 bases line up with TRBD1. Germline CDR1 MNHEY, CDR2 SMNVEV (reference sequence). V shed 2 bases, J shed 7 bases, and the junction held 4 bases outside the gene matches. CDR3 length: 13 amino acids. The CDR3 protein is CASSLGQGREQYF. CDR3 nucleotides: TGTGCCAGCAGTTTAGGACAGGGCCGGGAGCAGTACTTC.

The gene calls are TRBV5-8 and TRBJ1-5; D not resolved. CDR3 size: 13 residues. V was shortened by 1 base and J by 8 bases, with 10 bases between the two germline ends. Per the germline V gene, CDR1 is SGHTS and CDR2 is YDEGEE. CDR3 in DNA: TGTGCCAGCAGCTTGCACCCGTTTAAGCCCCAGCATTTT. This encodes CASSLHPFKPQHF. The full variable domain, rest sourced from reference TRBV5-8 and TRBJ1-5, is EAGVTQSPTHLIKTRGQQATLRCSPISGHTSVYWYQQALGLGLQFLLWYDEGEERNRGNFPPRFSGRQFPNYSSELNVNALELEDSALYLCASSLHPFKPQHFGDGTRLSIL.

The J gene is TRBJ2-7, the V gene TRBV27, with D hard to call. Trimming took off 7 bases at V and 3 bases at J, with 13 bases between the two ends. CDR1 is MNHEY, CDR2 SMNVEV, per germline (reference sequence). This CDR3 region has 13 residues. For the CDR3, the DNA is TGTGCCAGCATATCGCCGAACTTCTACGAGCAGTACTTC. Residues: CASISPNFYEQYF.

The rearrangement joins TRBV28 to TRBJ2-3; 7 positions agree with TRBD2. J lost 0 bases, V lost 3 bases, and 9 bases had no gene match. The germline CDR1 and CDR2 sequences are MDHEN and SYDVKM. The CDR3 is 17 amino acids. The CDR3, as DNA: TGTGCCAGCAGTTTTCCCCAGCGGGGAACTAGCACAGATACGCAGTATTTT. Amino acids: CASSFPQRGTSTDTQYF.

The CDR3 DNA sequence: TGTGCCAGTAGTACCCCGGCAGCCCAAGAGACCCAGTACTTC. This gives the protein CASSTPAAQETQYF. V is TRBV19 and J is TRBJ2-5; unclear D gene. The CDR3 covers 14 residues. The germline V and J ends were trimmed by 4 bases and 1 base, with 10 bases remaining between them. The germline V gene encodes CDR1 LNHDA and CDR2 SQIVND (reference sequence).

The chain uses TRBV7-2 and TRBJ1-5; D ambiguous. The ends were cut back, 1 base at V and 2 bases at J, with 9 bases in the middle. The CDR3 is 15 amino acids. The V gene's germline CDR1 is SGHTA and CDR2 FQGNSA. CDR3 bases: TGTGCCAGCAGCTTAGAGTTGGCAGGCAATCAGCCCCAGCATTTT. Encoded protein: CASSLELAGNQPQHF.

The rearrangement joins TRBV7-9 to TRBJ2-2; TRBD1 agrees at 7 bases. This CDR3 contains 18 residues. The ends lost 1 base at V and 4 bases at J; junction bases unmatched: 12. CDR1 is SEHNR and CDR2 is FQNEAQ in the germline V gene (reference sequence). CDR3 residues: CASSLGVETGRFTGELFF. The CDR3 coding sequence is TGTGCCAGCAGCTTAGGAGTCGAGACAGGGCGCTTCACCGGGGAGCTGTTTTTT.

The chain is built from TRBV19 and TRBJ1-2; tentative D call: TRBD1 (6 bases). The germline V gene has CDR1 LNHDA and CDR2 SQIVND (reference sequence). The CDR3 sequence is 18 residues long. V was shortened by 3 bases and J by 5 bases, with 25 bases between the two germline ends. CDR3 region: CASSIKRGDGPRTYGYTF. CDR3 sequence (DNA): TGTGCCAGTAGTATTAAGAGGGGGGACGGTCCACGGACGTATGGCTACACCTTC. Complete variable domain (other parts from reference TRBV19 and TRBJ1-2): DGGITQSPKYLFRKEGQNVTLSCEQNLNHDAMYWYRQDPGQGLRLIYYSQIVNDFQKGDIAEGYSVSREKKESFPLTVTSAQKNPTAFYLCASSIKRGDGPRTYGYTFGSGTRLTVV.

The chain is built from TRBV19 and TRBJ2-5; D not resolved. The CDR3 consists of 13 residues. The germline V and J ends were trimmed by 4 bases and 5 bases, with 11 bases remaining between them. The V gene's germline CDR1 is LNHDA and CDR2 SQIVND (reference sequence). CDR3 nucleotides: TGTGCCAGTAGTAGGCCTCCGGTGGAGACCCAGTACTTC. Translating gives CASSRPPVETQYF.

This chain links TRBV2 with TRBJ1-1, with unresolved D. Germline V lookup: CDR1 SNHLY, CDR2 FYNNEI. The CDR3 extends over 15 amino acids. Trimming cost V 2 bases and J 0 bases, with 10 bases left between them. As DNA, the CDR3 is TGTGCCAGCAGTGAATACCCCACTTTGAACACTGAAGCTTTCTTT. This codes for CASSEYPTLNTEAFF.